These 32 T cell receptor beta chains were all obtained from the same sample, sequenced in a study of technical replicates of blood from several donors. Clones were sequenced by immunoSEQ multiplex PCR, and TCRdb holds only the in-frame ones, with some missing. Among about 70,000 clones, around 97% were seen once, and the ten largest hold 0.21%. Sample: T cells isolated from PBMCs. The receptors derive from a human donor in good health.

V usage is TRBV2 and J usage is TRBJ2-3; D not resolved. The V gene lost 7 bases and the J gene lost 1 base, with 6 bases spanning the gap. This CDR3 has 12 residues. CDR1 and CDR2 from the germline V gene are SNHLY and FYNNEI. CDR3 amino acids: CASNLGTDTQYF. The DNA of the CDR3 is TGTGCCAGCAATCTAGGCACAGATACGCAGTATTTT.

The chain recombines TRBV4-1 with TRBJ2-7; no reliable D call. Trimming left V 1 base short and J 1 base short, with 5 bases between. From germline, CDR1 is MGHRA and CDR2 YSYEKL. The CDR3 covers 13 residues. The CDR3 bases are TGCGCCAGCAGCCAAGTCCCTTCCTACGAGCAGTACTTC. Its protein is CASSQVPSYEQYF.

The V call is TRBV19, the J call TRBJ1-4, with D unresolved. The V end was cut by 8 bases, the J end by 3 bases, with 10 bases between. This CDR3 spans 13 amino acids. Germline values: CDR1 LNHDA, CDR2 SQIVND (reference sequence). In nucleotides, the CDR3 is TGTGCCAGTCGAGTACAGCCTAATGAAAAACTGTTTTTT. It encodes CASRVQPNEKLFF.

The gene calls are TRBV4-1 and TRBJ1-2; D may be TRBD1 (6 bases). In germline, CDR1 is MGHRA, CDR2 YSYEKL. The germline V and J ends were trimmed by 3 bases and 6 bases, with 17 bases remaining between them. The CDR3 has 15 amino acids. In DNA, the CDR3 is TGCGCCAGCAGCCAGCCCGACAGGATCTACGATGGCTACACCTTC. It encodes CASSQPDRIYDGYTF.

The V and J genes are TRBV6-1 and TRBJ2-3, with 11 bases aligning to TRBD2. Unmatched junction bases numbered 10, after V lost 8 bases and J lost 6 bases. The CDR3 spans 15 residues. Germline CDR1 and CDR2: MNHNS and SASEGT. The CDR3 region is CASFELAGVWDTQYF. The CDR3 DNA reads TGTGCCAGCTTTGAACTAGCGGGAGTCTGGGATACGCAGTATTTT.

This sequence joins TRBV7-9 and TRBJ2-1, with a tentative D call TRBD2 (6 bases). Trimming took off 5 bases at V and 9 bases at J, with 20 bases between the two ends. Germline loops: CDR1 SEHNR, CDR2 FQNEAQ (reference sequence). The CDR3 length is 15 residues. The CDR3 reads CASSEMSGVGGEQFF. In DNA form, the CDR3 reads TGTGCCAGCAGCGAAATGTCCGGTGTCGGGGGTGAGCAGTTCTTC.

CDR3 protein: CSAKTVTSGYNEQFF. The CDR3 nucleotides are TGCAGCGCCAAGACGGTTACTAGCGGGTACAATGAGCAGTTCTTC. V is TRBV29-1 and J is TRBJ2-1; the match to TRBD2 covers 9 bases. Losses at the gene ends were 7 bases for V and 4 bases for J; bases not matched to a gene: 11. Germline lookup yields CDR1 SQVTM and CDR2 ANQGSEA. There are 15 residues in the CDR3.

The chain is built from TRBV13 and TRBJ2-1; TRBD1 is a possible D gene (5 bases). Germline loops: CDR1 PRHDT, CDR2 FYEKMQ (reference sequence). The CDR3 spans 12 residues. V was pared by 10 bases and J by 5 bases, with 12 bases between. The CDR3 DNA reads TGTGCCATCCCGACAGAACACAATGAGCAGTTCTTC. Protein sequence: CAIPTEHNEQFF.

V and J are TRBV19 and TRBJ2-5; 10 bases line up with TRBD2. The junction had 3 bases not matched to a gene; V was cut back by 1 base and J by 1 base. The CDR3 runs 16 residues. Germline V gene lookup returns CDR1 LNHDA and CDR2 SQIVND (reference sequence). CDR3 region: CASSIGPSGGQETQYF. The CDR3 coding sequence is TGTGCCAGTAGTATAGGTCCTAGCGGGGGCCAAGAGACCCAGTACTTC.

The rearrangement uses TRBV6-5 and TRBJ1-6; D may be TRBD1 (5 bases). There are 15 residues in the CDR3. Germline V CDR1 and CDR2: MNHEY, SVGAGI. With 3 bases removed from V and 7 bases from J, the gap between germline ends came to 13 bases. CDR3 sequence: CASSYYRRGNSPLHF. DNA of the CDR3: TGTGCCAGCAGTTATTATCGGAGGGGCAATTCACCCCTCCACTTT.

The rearrangement links TRBV28 to TRBJ1-5; D remains unclear. CDR1 MDHEN and CDR2 SYDVKM come from the germline V gene. The V end was cut by 6 bases, the J end by 0 bases, with 15 bases between. This CDR3 contains 16 residues. CDR3 DNA: TGTGCCAGCAGAAAAAATTACGGGTATAGCAATCAGCCCCAGCATTTT. Protein: CASRKNYGYSNQPQHF.

This chain uses TRBV6-1 with TRBJ1-5; TRBD1 matches at 7 bases. The germline CDR1 and CDR2 sequences are MNHNS and SASEGT. The CDR3 is 17 amino acids. V shed 4 bases and J 1 base; nucleotides not matched to a gene: 10. The CDR3 nucleotides are TGTGCCAGCAGTGGACGACAGGGATGGGGGAGCAATCAGCCCCAGCATTTT. This sequence encodes CASSGRQGWGSNQPQHF.

The chain couples TRBV10-3 to TRBJ1-5; 9 positions match TRBD1. CDR3 size: 13 residues. Germline values: CDR1 ENHRY, CDR2 SYGVKD. Trimming took 4 bases from V and 6 from J; bases not matched to a gene: 1. CDR3: CAISGGQGQPQHF. The DNA for the CDR3 is TGTGCCATCAGTGGGGGACAGGGTCAGCCCCAGCATTTT.

CDR3 residues: CSGNRDRETQYF. The CDR3 bases are TGCAGCGGGAACAGGGATCGAGAGACCCAGTACTTC. This chain uses TRBV29-1 with TRBJ2-5, with a weak D call TRBD1 (6 bases). CDR3 length: 12 amino acids. V was clipped by 7 bases and J by 4 bases, with 13 bases between them. Germline V CDR1 and CDR2: SQVTM, ANQGSEA.

The chain has TRBV2 and TRBJ2-5; no firm D call. The CDR3 totals 12 residues. V was clipped by 6 bases and J by 4 bases, with 9 bases between them. Looked up from germline, CDR1 is SNHLY and CDR2 is FYNNEI. CDR3 amino acids: CASRPEVETQYF. The CDR3 nucleotides are TGTGCCAGCAGACCCGAGGTAGAGACCCAGTACTTC.

In this sample, this clone turned up once. The chain employs TRBV7-7 and TRBJ2-5; the match to TRBD2 covers 8 bases. The CDR3 has 15 amino acids. Trimming took 5 bases from V and 5 from J; bases not matched to a gene: 10. CDR1 is SSHAT and CDR2 is FNYEAQ in the germline V gene (reference sequence). The CDR3 DNA reads as TGTGCCAGCAGCCCGGTCCAGCCGGGAGGGGAGACCCAGTACTTC. Amino acids: CASSPVQPGGETQYF.

V usage is TRBV19 and J usage is TRBJ1-2; D remains ambiguous. The CDR3 is 11 amino acids. Per germline, CDR1 LNHDA and CDR2 SQIVND (reference sequence). V was pared by 8 bases and J by 7 bases, with 11 bases between. Here the CDR3 DNA reads TGTGCCAGTGGTTCTATCGGTGGCTACACCTTC. Its protein product is CASGSIGGYTF.

The V gene is TRBV4-1, the J gene TRBJ1-2; D may be TRBD1 (5 bases). CDR1 MGHRA and CDR2 YSYEKL come from the germline V gene. V was pared by 1 base and J by 4 bases, with 22 bases between. CDR3 length: 18 amino acids. The CDR3 spells CASSQGAVAGLFGYGYTF. DNA of the CDR3: TGCGCCAGCAGCCAAGGGGCGGTCGCGGGGCTATTTGGCTATGGCTACACCTTC.

The genes are TRBV29-1 and TRBJ2-3; 10 bases agree with TRBD1. This CDR3 comprises 14 residues. V gave up 4 bases and J gave up 4 bases; unmatched junction bases: 5. CDR1 and CDR2 from the germline V gene are SQVTM and ANQGSEA. For the CDR3, the DNA is TGCAGCGTTGCCTCGGGACAGGGGCCAGATACGCAGTATTTT. This codes for CSVASGQGPDTQYF.

This chain joins TRBV4-1 and TRBJ1-1; D may be TRBD1 (6 bases). The CDR3 is 15 residues long. Deletions cut 4 bases from V and 5 bases from J, with 17 bases between. Looked up from germline, CDR1 is MGHRA and CDR2 is YSYEKL. The CDR3 DNA reads as TGCGCCAGCAGCCGAAAACAGGGCCGCCGGACTGAAGCTTTCTTT. It is translated as CASSRKQGRRTEAFF.

The table lists this clone with a count of one. This chain links TRBV29-1 with TRBJ2-5, with D tentatively TRBD1 (6 bases). There are 11 residues in the CDR3. Trimming removed 7 bases at V and 5 bases at J, with 11 bases between. CDR1 and CDR2 from the germline V gene are SQVTM and ANQGSEA. The CDR3 loop reads CSGAQGETQYF. The CDR3, as DNA: TGCAGCGGGGCGCAGGGGGAGACCCAGTACTTC.

The V call is TRBV5-1, the J call TRBJ2-7, with a tentative D call TRBD1 (6 bases). The CDR3 has 16 amino acids. CDR1 and CDR2 (germline): SGHRS, YFSETQ. V was trimmed by 0 bases and J by 2 bases, leaving 15 bases between them. The CDR3 reads CASSLAKDSKTYEQYF. The CDR3 coding sequence is TGCGCCAGCAGCTTGGCCAAGGACAGCAAGACCTACGAGCAGTACTTC. Complete variable domain (other parts from reference TRBV5-1 and TRBJ2-7): KAGVTQTPRYLIKTRGQQVTLSCSPISGHRSVSWYQQTPGQGLQFLFEYFSETQRNKGNFPGRFSGRQFSNSRSEMNVSTLELGDSALYLCASSLAKDSKTYEQYFGPGTRLTVT.

This chain joins TRBV10-1 and TRBJ2-2, with D unclear. Trimming shortened V by 0 bases and J by 6 bases, and 8 bases separated the two germline ends. From germline, CDR1 is WNHNN and CDR2 SYGVQD (reference sequence). CDR3 length equals 14 residues. The CDR3 region is CASSESLAAGELFF. CDR3 bases: TGCGCCAGCAGTGAGTCCTTGGCCGCCGGGGAGCTGTTTTTT.

This chain connects TRBV6-1 to TRBJ2-2; D might be TRBD1 (6 bases). The CDR3 spans 13 residues. Germline V gene lookup returns CDR1 MNHNS and CDR2 SASEGT. The germline V and J ends were trimmed by 2 bases and 6 bases, with 7 bases remaining between them. The CDR3 protein is CASSEKGAGELFF. The CDR3 region has the DNA TGTGCCAGCAGTGAAAAGGGGGCCGGGGAGCTGTTTTTT.

In nucleotides, the CDR3 is TGTGCCAGCTCACCAGAGAGGGCTAGACGCACTGAAGCTTTCTTT. It yields the protein CASSPERARRTEAFF. The chain uses TRBV18 and TRBJ1-1, with D hard to call. With 2 bases removed from V and 4 bases from J, the gap between germline ends came to 14 bases. The CDR3 runs to 15 residues. Germline V gives CDR1 KGHSH, CDR2 LQKENI.

This chain links TRBV5-1 with TRBJ2-5; 7 bases align to TRBD1. Germline lookup yields CDR1 SGHRS and CDR2 YFSETQ. With V trimmed by 2 bases and J by 2 bases, 9 bases remained unmatched. The CDR3 length is 16 residues. CDR3 bases: TGCGCCAGCAGCTTCGGGGTGGACAGGAGACAAGAGACCCAGTACTTC. Amino acid sequence: CASSFGVDRRQETQYF. Based on the CDR3 plus reference TRBV5-1 and TRBJ2-5, the full variable domain is KAGVTQTPRYLIKTRGQQVTLSCSPISGHRSVSWYQQTPGQGLQFLFEYFSETQRNKGNFPGRFSGRQFSNSRSEMNVSTLELGDSALYLCASSFGVDRRQETQYFGPGTRLLVL.

The CDR3 DNA reads TGTGCCAGCAGCGGCGCAGCGGGGGGCACAGATACGCAGTATTTT. It yields the protein CASSGAAGGTDTQYF. The V gene is TRBV9, the J gene TRBJ2-3, with TRBD2 identical over 8 bases. The CDR3 sequence is 15 residues long. V trimming: 3 bases; J trimming: 1 base; junction bases outside the gene matches: 4. CDR1 and CDR2 from the germline V gene are SGDLS and YYNGEE.

This chain links TRBV9 with TRBJ2-7, with 15 bases matching TRBD2. Per the germline V gene, CDR1 is SGDLS and CDR2 is YYNGEE. The CDR3 runs 18 residues. V was clipped by 0 bases and J by 4 bases; unmatched bases: 8. DNA of the CDR3: TGTGCCAGCAGCGTAGTGTTCGGACTAGCGGGAGGGCCTTACGAGCAGTACTTC. This encodes CASSVVFGLAGGPYEQYF.

The V and J genes are TRBV7-9 and TRBJ2-1, with 9 bases identical to TRBD2. This CDR3 is 13 amino acids long. Germline CDR1 is SEHNR and CDR2 is FQNEAQ (reference sequence). The ends lost 5 bases at V and 10 bases at J; junction bases unmatched: 6. CDR3 DNA: TGTGCCAGCAGCCGAATAGGGACTAGCGAGCAGTTCTTC. This gives the protein CASSRIGTSEQFF.

The chain links TRBV5-1 to TRBJ2-7; TRBD1 aligns across 9 bases. The V and J ends lost 0 bases and 4 bases, in that order; junction bases with no gene match: 5. The CDR3 is 15 residues long. Germline V gene lookup returns CDR1 SGHRS and CDR2 YFSETQ. CDR3 protein: CASSLEVTGGYEQYF. The CDR3 region has the DNA TGCGCCAGCAGCTTGGAGGTGACAGGGGGGTACGAGCAGTACTTC.

The rearrangement joins TRBV20-1 to TRBJ2-7; D might be TRBD2 (5 bases). CDR3 length: 11 residues. Germline V lookup: CDR1 DFQATT, CDR2 SNEGSKA (reference sequence). Trimming left V 0 bases short and J 6 bases short, with 6 bases between. CDR3 loop: CSARERAEQYF. The DNA of the CDR3 is TGCAGTGCTAGAGAGCGGGCCGAGCAGTACTTC.

The chain is built from TRBV7-9 and TRBJ2-1; 13 bases align to TRBD2. The CDR3 totals 15 residues. V shed 4 bases, J shed 8 bases, and the junction held 5 bases outside the gene matches. The germline V gene encodes CDR1 SEHNR and CDR2 FQNEAQ (reference sequence). This chain's CDR3 is CASSWTSGRSYEQFF. The DNA of the CDR3 is TGTGCCAGCAGCTGGACTAGCGGGAGATCCTATGAGCAGTTCTTC.